The 21 T cell receptor beta chains reported below all come from one sample, sequenced in a study of cytomegalovirus exposure and HLA in healthy donors. The primer mix had 60 Vbeta and 13 Jbeta primers. Profiled with immunoSEQ multiplex PCR; TCRdb holds only in-frame clones, not every one. The sample includes about 110,000 clones, about four fifths of them seen just once. The sequenced sample consisted of PBMCs. These receptors all stem from a man in his forties in good health and CMV-seronegative.

The chain carries TRBV19 and TRBJ2-5, with D unclear. CDR1 LNHDA and CDR2 SQIVND come from the germline V gene (reference sequence). The CDR3 runs to 16 residues. The V end was cut by 0 bases, the J end by 2 bases, with 13 bases between. CDR3 residues: CASSIDVWAVQETQYF. The CDR3 region has the DNA TGTGCCAGTAGTATAGATGTTTGGGCAGTTCAAGAGACCCAGTACTTC.

The chain joins TRBV4-2 to TRBJ2-6, with TRBD2 matching over 11 bases. This CDR3 is built from 18 residues. CDR1 is LGHNA, CDR2 YNFKEQ, per germline. After removal of 0 bases from V and 0 bases from J, the junction contained 1 base not matched to a gene. The CDR3 spells CASSQDGLAGSGANVLTF. DNA for the CDR3: TGTGCCAGCAGCCAAGATGGACTAGCGGGCTCTGGGGCCAACGTCCTGACTTTC.

This clone was seen a few times. The gene calls are TRBV7-9 and TRBJ2-7, with TRBD2 matching 7 bases. This CDR3 spans 13 amino acids. Germline-derived CDR1 and CDR2 are SEHNR and FQNEAQ (reference sequence). V trimming: 5 bases; J trimming: 1 base; junction bases outside the gene matches: 2. The CDR3 spells CASSRTSSYEQYF. The CDR3 coding sequence is TGTGCCAGCAGCCGGACTAGTTCCTACGAGCAGTACTTC.

The CDR3, as DNA: TGTGCCAGCAGCCTAACAGGTATCCTAGGGGATGAGCAGTTCTTC. This translates into CASSLTGILGDEQFF. The chain links TRBV7-2 to TRBJ2-1; tentatively, D is TRBD1 (5 bases). Trimming pared 5 bases from V and 8 bases from J, leaving 19 bases between. Looked up from germline, CDR1 is SGHTA and CDR2 is FQGNSA. The CDR3 sequence is 15 residues long.

This chain connects TRBV19 to TRBJ2-7; TRBD2 agrees at 10 bases. Germline values: CDR1 LNHDA, CDR2 SQIVND (reference sequence). The CDR3 contains 13 residues. With V trimmed by 6 bases and J by 5 bases, 4 bases remained unmatched. The CDR3 nucleotides are TGTGCCAGTAGCACCCTAGCGGGAGACGAGCAGTACTTC. Translated: CASSTLAGDEQYF.

The CDR3, as DNA: TGTGCCAGCAGCCCGGACAGGAGACCCACAGATACGCAGTATTTT. Amino acids: CASSPDRRPTDTQYF. The chain is built from TRBV4-2 and TRBJ2-3; TRBD1 matches at 7 bases. With V trimmed by 4 bases and J by 2 bases, 6 bases remained unmatched. CDR3 length: 15 residues. Germline loops: CDR1 LGHNA, CDR2 YNFKEQ.

In its sample, this clone was seen a few times. The chain has TRBV7-6 and TRBJ1-4, with 9 bases lining up with TRBD1. The CDR3 spans 15 residues. Per the germline V gene, CDR1 is SGHVS and CDR2 is FNYEAQ. V lost 5 bases to trimming and J lost 10 bases; unmatched junction nucleotides: 11. Written as DNA, the CDR3 is TGTGCCAGCAGCGTGCCGGGACAGGGAGGGGGAAAACTGTTTTTT. Residues: CASSVPGQGGGKLFF. The full variable domain, completed using reference TRBV7-6 and TRBJ1-4, is GAGVSQSPRYKVTKRGQDVALRCDPISGHVSLYWYRQALGQGPEFLTYFNYEAQQDKSGLPNDRFSAERPEGSISTLTIQRTEQRDSAMYRCASSVPGQGGGKLFFGSGTQLSVL.

The chain employs TRBV19 and TRBJ1-1; 9 nucleotides agree with TRBD1. Germline CDR1 is LNHDA and CDR2 is SQIVND (reference sequence). The V and J ends lost 6 bases and 8 bases, in that order; junction bases with no gene match: 1. The CDR3 length is 11 residues. DNA of the CDR3: TGTGCCAGTAGCGGGACAGGGGAAGCTTTCTTT. Protein: CASSGTGEAFF.

J is TRBJ1-1 and V is TRBV7-9, with D possibly matching TRBD1 (5 bases). V gave up 2 bases and J gave up 1 base, with 8 bases separating them. CDR3 length equals 14 residues. CDR1 and CDR2 from the germline V gene are SEHNR and FQNEAQ (reference sequence). CDR3 loop: CASSLMGPNTEAFF. Here the CDR3 DNA reads TGTGCCAGCAGCTTAATGGGGCCGAACACTGAAGCTTTCTTT.

This clone was counted only a few times. The V call is TRBV4-3, the J call TRBJ1-1; D is ambiguous. The CDR3 sequence is 13 residues long. V was cut by 0 bases and J by 11 bases, with 13 bases left in between. Germline V CDR1 and CDR2: LGHNA, YSLEER. The CDR3 DNA reads TGCGCCAGCAGCCAAGAGATCCGGGATGGGGCTTTCTTT. Translated: CASSQEIRDGAFF.

The chain joins TRBV15 to TRBJ2-3; the match to TRBD2 covers 13 bases. The V gene end was trimmed by 4 bases and the J gene end by 6 bases; junction bases not matched to a gene: 7. CDR1 is LNHNV and CDR2 is YYDKDF in the germline V gene (reference sequence). CDR3 length: 16 residues. This CDR3 reads CATSNGLAGVGDTQYF. The CDR3 coding sequence is TGTGCCACCAGCAACGGACTAGCGGGAGTCGGGGATACGCAGTATTTT.

The rearrangement joins TRBV21-1 to TRBJ2-3; no check of the table's D call, TRBD2, against the DNA was made. TRBV21-1 is a recognized pseudogene. The CDR3 covers 16 residues. The DNA for the CDR3 is TGTGCCAGCAGCAAAGCGAGGTCCATATTCACAGATACGCAGTATTTT. Its translation: CASSKARSIFTDTQYF.

This rearrangement joins TRBV11-2 to TRBJ2-4; the D gene is possibly TRBD2 (6 bases). The CDR3 consists of 16 residues. Germline V gene data show CDR1 as SGHAT and CDR2 as FQNNGV. Trimming shortened V by 6 bases and J by 0 bases, and 15 bases separated the two germline ends. CDR3 nucleotides: TGTGCCAGCAGACCGACAACGGGACTAGCCAAAAACATTCAGTACTTC. This gives the protein CASRPTTGLAKNIQYF.

This chain connects TRBV19 to TRBJ1-4, with D maybe TRBD1 (6 bases). Trimming removed 3 bases from V and 3 bases from J, with 14 bases in between. Per the germline V gene, CDR1 is LNHDA and CDR2 is SQIVND (reference sequence). CDR3 size: 16 residues. CDR3: CASSIEGQGPNEKLFF. DNA for the CDR3: TGTGCCAGTAGTATCGAAGGGCAGGGGCCTAATGAAAAACTGTTTTTT.

The genes are TRBV7-6 and TRBJ1-1, with TRBD1 as a possible D gene (5 bases). This CDR3 region has 14 residues. The V gene's germline CDR1 is SGHVS and CDR2 FNYEAQ. V lost 2 bases, J lost 4 bases, and 11 bases lay in between. CDR3 coding DNA: TGTGCCAGCAGCTTAAGGCAGGGTGGCACTGAAGCTTTCTTT. Its protein product is CASSLRQGGTEAFF.

The chain employs TRBV27 and TRBJ1-2; D possibly corresponds to TRBD1 (5 bases). Deletions cut 0 bases from V and 3 bases from J, with 8 bases between. The V gene's germline CDR1 is MNHEY and CDR2 SMNVEV (reference sequence). This CDR3 comprises 14 residues. CDR3 sequence: CASSLSGAHYGYTF. The CDR3 DNA reads as TGTGCCAGCAGTTTATCAGGGGCGCACTATGGCTACACCTTC.

This sequence joins TRBV7-2 and TRBJ1-1; D perhaps matches TRBD1 (5 bases). This CDR3 has 14 amino acids. V was trimmed by 5 bases and J by 1 base, leaving 11 bases between them. Looked up from germline, CDR1 is SGHTA and CDR2 is FQGNSA. CDR3 coding DNA: TGTGCCAGCAGCGATATGGGGCGGAACACTGAAGCTTTCTTT. Protein sequence: CASSDMGRNTEAFF.

The rearrangement uses TRBV4-3 and TRBJ2-5, with TRBD1 matching over 9 bases. The closer fit of TRBJ2-7 to the DNA end suggests the J call may be wrong. The CDR3 has 13 residues. CDR1 and CDR2 from the germline V gene are LGHNA and YSLEER. Here the CDR3 reads CASSFGTGNEQYF. In nucleotides, the CDR3 is TGCGCCAGCAGCTTCGGGACAGGGAACGAGCAGTACTTC.

The rearrangement joins TRBV29-1 to TRBJ2-7; 10 bases fit TRBD1. The CDR3 totals 16 residues. V dropped 0 bases and J dropped 6; count of bases not matched to a gene: 11. Germline V gene sequence: CDR1 SQVTM, CDR2 ANQGSEA. The CDR3 sequence is CSVEERQGALLSEQYF. The CDR3 DNA follows: TGCAGCGTTGAAGAGCGACAGGGGGCGCTTTTATCCGAGCAGTACTTC.

This sequence joins TRBV19 and TRBJ2-3; the D gene is possibly TRBD2 (6 bases). CDR3 length equals 13 residues. The V and J ends lost 5 bases and 3 bases respectively, with 9 bases between them. Germline V gene sequence: CDR1 LNHDA, CDR2 SQIVND (reference sequence). CDR3 nucleotide sequence: TGTGCCAGTAGTCGGGGGATGACAGATACGCAGTATTTT. This encodes CASSRGMTDTQYF.

The chain uses TRBV5-8 and TRBJ1-5; 10 bases are a match to TRBD1. The length of the CDR3 is 15 residues. The V and J ends lost 4 bases and 7 bases, in that order; junction bases with no gene match: 8. Germline V CDR1 and CDR2: SGHTS, YDEGEE. The CDR3 loop is CASSPPGQGRQPQHF. CDR3 nucleotide sequence: TGTGCCAGCAGCCCCCCGGGACAGGGGAGACAGCCCCAGCATTTT.